Listed here are 26 T cell receptor beta chains from one sample, sequenced in a study of control samples from healthy donors and cancer patients (dated by TCRdb to the early 2020s). The library was built by means of the immunoSEQ multiplex PCR assay. The table was pulled from immuneACCESS by TCRdb, which kept in-frame rearrangements only. Such tables lose some clones; where checked, under half of the loss comes from unresolved V genes, and the rest has no known cause. The sample table shows around 250,000 clones, and more than 65% are seen once. The ten largest account for about an eighth of the sample. The sample comprised PBMCs. These receptors all come from a woman in her fifties or sixties with lung cancer.

Regarding this clone: Compared with germline, one end of the junction differs, possibly owing to a read error. The V and J genes are TRBV29-1 and TRBJ1-2, with 7 bases matching TRBD1. This CDR3 has 12 amino acids. Germline CDR1 and CDR2: SQVTM and ANQGSEA. This chain's CDR3 is CGVDEGARGYTF. CDR3 DNA: TGCGGCGTTGATGAGGGGGCTCGTGGCTACACCTTC.

This sequence joins TRBV5-1 and TRBJ2-1; D not certain. This CDR3 is 13 amino acids long. Germline V gene data show CDR1 as SGHRS and CDR2 as YFSETQ. V dropped 0 bases and J dropped 13 bases, with 14 bases sitting between them. The CDR3 nucleotides read TGCGCCAGCAGCTTGGAGTCCGGCCCGAGACAGTTCTTC. Protein sequence: CASSLESGPRQFF.

The chain uses TRBV23-1 and TRBJ1-6; TRBD1 matches 7 bases. TRBV23-1 is noted as an ORF with a role that remains uncertain. With 4 bases clipped from V and 7 bases from J, the junction kept 10 bases outside the gene matches. CDR3 length: 16 residues. As DNA, the CDR3 is TGCGCCAGCAGTCCCTGCGCCGGACAGGACAATTCACCCCTCCACTTT. It translates to CASSPCAGQDNSPLHF.

The chain recombines TRBV7-9 with TRBJ2-2; D is unclear. The CDR3 loop spans 15 amino acids. Germline CDR1 SEHNR, CDR2 FQNEAQ (reference sequence). V shed 1 base and J shed 5 bases, with 11 bases lying between them. This chain's CDR3 is CASSLVWEGTGELFF. As DNA, the CDR3 is TGTGCCAGCAGCTTAGTCTGGGAAGGGACCGGGGAGCTGTTTTTT.

The V gene is TRBV6-5, the J gene TRBJ2-5; either TRBD1 or TRBD2 may fit D (5 bases each). Trimming took 3 bases from V and 5 from J, leaving 16 bases between them. This CDR3 is built from 15 residues. The germline CDR1 and CDR2 sequences are MNHEY and SVGAGI. In nucleotides, the CDR3 is TGTGCCAGCAGTTATGGGGGTCCCCCGCGCGAGACCCAGTACTTC. As protein: CASSYGGPPRETQYF.

The chain couples TRBV5-1 to TRBJ2-7; 10 bases fit TRBD2. In germline, CDR1 is SGHRS, CDR2 YFSETQ. This CDR3 comprises 14 residues. Trimming cost V 5 bases and J 2 bases; bases outside gene matches: 4. The CDR3 region is CASSSGTSAYEQYF. The CDR3 coding sequence is TGCGCCAGCAGTTCCGGGACTAGCGCCTACGAGCAGTACTTC.

The chain couples TRBV7-9 to TRBJ2-1; D may be TRBD1 (5 bases). The CDR3 spans 15 residues. V lost 5 bases, J lost 0 bases, and 11 bases lay in between. Germline V gene lookup returns CDR1 SEHNR and CDR2 FQNEAQ (reference sequence). CDR3 sequence: CASSLHRSSYNEQFF. Written as DNA, the CDR3 is TGTGCCAGCAGCCTCCACAGGAGCTCCTACAATGAGCAGTTCTTC.

This chain connects TRBV3-1 (or the pseudogene TRBV3-2) to TRBJ2-2, with D possibly matching TRBD2 (6 bases). The CDR3 length is 15 residues. The germline gives CDR1 LGHDT, CDR2 YNNKEL (reference sequence). Trimming shortened V by 3 bases and J by 5 bases, and 13 bases separated the two germline ends. CDR3 nucleotide sequence: TGTGCCAGCAGCCATAGAGGGAGGCGGACCGGGGAGCTGTTTTTT. Its protein is CASSHRGRRTGELFF.

The rearrangement links TRBV6-6 to TRBJ2-7, with D tentatively TRBD1 (6 bases). CDR1 MNHNY and CDR2 SVGAGI come from the germline V gene (reference sequence). The CDR3 runs to 14 residues. Trimming left V 2 bases short and J 2 bases short, with 10 bases between. In nucleotides, the CDR3 is TGTGCCAGCAGTTACAACAGGGCTACCTACGAGCAGTACTTC. Translated, it gives CASSYNRATYEQYF.

The CDR3: CASSFGWGYNEQFF. The CDR3 nucleotides are TGTGCCAGCAGTTTCGGATGGGGTTACAATGAGCAGTTCTTC. This chain links TRBV28 with TRBJ2-1; D gene uncertain. The germline gives CDR1 MDHEN, CDR2 SYDVKM. Trimming removed 3 bases at V and 4 bases at J, with 10 bases between. The CDR3 totals 14 residues.

This chain links TRBV5-1 with TRBJ2-1, with 7 bases lining up with TRBD1. The ends lost 7 bases at V and 7 bases at J; junction bases unmatched: 17. CDR3 size: 16 residues. The germline V gene has CDR1 SGHRS and CDR2 YFSETQ. The CDR3 loop is CASSPLGQVLGNEQFF. As DNA, the CDR3 is TGCGCCAGCTCACCCCTTGGACAGGTTCTTGGGAATGAGCAGTTCTTC.

CDR3 residues: CASSTDGGMNTEAFF. In DNA form, the CDR3 reads TGCGCCAGCAGCACGGACGGGGGAATGAACACTGAAGCTTTCTTT. This sequence joins TRBV5-1 and TRBJ1-1; a possible D gene is TRBD1 (5 bases). V was clipped by 4 bases and J by 0 bases, with 13 bases between them. The germline CDR1 and CDR2 sequences are SGHRS and YFSETQ. CDR3 size: 15 residues.

CDR3 DNA sequence: TGTGCCAGCAGCCATCTACTGAGGGACTACAATGAGCAGTTCTTC. It codes for CASSHLLRDYNEQFF. This sequence joins TRBV3-1 (or the pseudogene TRBV3-2) and TRBJ2-1, with a possible D match to TRBD2 (5 bases). CDR3 length: 15 residues. Trimming left V 3 bases short and J 3 bases short, with 12 bases between. Germline loops: CDR1 LGHDT, CDR2 YNNKEL (reference sequence).

The rearrangement uses TRBV5-4 and TRBJ2-3; D is uncertain. Trimming left V 0 bases short and J 4 bases short, with 15 bases between. The CDR3 has 16 amino acids. From germline, CDR1 is SGHNT and CDR2 YYREEE (reference sequence). CDR3 DNA: TGTGCCAGCAGCTTGGGAGGTACAAGAAATCCAGATACGCAGTATTTT. Protein product: CASSLGGTRNPDTQYF.

This chain uses TRBV28 with TRBJ1-5; D gene ambiguous. V lost 7 bases and J 0 bases, leaving 10 bases between the germline ends. CDR1 is MDHEN and CDR2 is SYDVKM in the germline V gene. This CDR3 is built from 14 residues. The CDR3 region has the DNA TGTGCCAGCACCTGGGGTGCTAGCAATCAGCCCCAGCATTTT. This sequence encodes CASTWGASNQPQHF. The whole variable domain, remainder taken from reference TRBV28 and TRBJ1-5, is DVKVTQSSRYLVKRTGEKVFLECVQDMDHENMFWYRQDPGLGLRLIYFSYDVKMKEKGDIPEGYSVSREKKERFSLILESASTNQTSMYLCASTWGASNQPQHFGDGTRLSIL.

The chain joins TRBV21-1 to TRBJ2-7; TRBD1 reflects the table's D call only, with no check against the DNA. TRBV21-1 is termed a pseudogene. The CDR3 is 15 amino acids. CDR3 loop: CASSKGAGVPPEQYF. The DNA of the CDR3 is TGTGCCAGCAGCAAAGGGGCAGGGGTCCCTCCCGAGCAGTACTTC.

The chain employs TRBV5-6 and TRBJ1-1; D is unclear. The germline V gene encodes CDR1 SGHDT and CDR2 YYEEEE. CDR3 size: 17 residues. With 0 bases removed from V and 5 bases from J, the gap between germline ends came to 20 bases. CDR3 region: CASSLGGVALRRTEAFF. CDR3 DNA: TGTGCCAGCAGCTTGGGGGGTGTGGCACTTAGGAGGACTGAAGCTTTCTTT. Drawing the rest from reference TRBV5-6 and TRBJ1-1, the complete variable domain is DAGVTQSPTHLIKTRGQQVTLRCSPKSGHDTVSWYQQALGQGPQFIFQYYEEEERQRGNFPDRFSGHQFPNYSSELNVNALLLGDSALYLCASSLGGVALRRTEAFFGQGTRLTVV.

The V gene is TRBV5-1, the J gene TRBJ1-6; no definite D call. The CDR3 loop spans 15 amino acids. Germline assignment: CDR1 SGHRS and CDR2 YFSETQ. Trimming pared 4 bases from V and 11 bases from J, leaving 19 bases between. CDR3 loop: CASSEGSGVWTPLHF. The CDR3 region has the DNA TGCGCCAGCAGCGAGGGATCCGGGGTATGGACACCCCTCCACTTT. The variable domain in full, completed from reference TRBV5-1 and TRBJ1-6, reads KAGVTQTPRYLIKTRGQQVTLSCSPISGHRSVSWYQQTPGQGLQFLFEYFSETQRNKGNFPGRFSGRQFSNSRSEMNVSTLELGDSALYLCASSEGSGVWTPLHFGNGTRLTVT.

The gene calls are TRBV10-3 and TRBJ1-1, with D perhaps TRBD1 (6 bases). V lost 7 bases and J lost 12, with 18 bases in between. Germline V gene sequence: CDR1 ENHRY, CDR2 SYGVKD. The CDR3 has 12 amino acids. CDR3: CAITDLEGVPFF. CDR3 coding DNA: TGTGCCATCACCGATCTCGAGGGGGTTCCTTTCTTT.

The rearrangement uses TRBV7-3 and TRBJ2-7; TRBD2 agrees at 7 bases. The V gene's germline CDR1 is SGHTA and CDR2 FQGTGA. The CDR3 loop spans 15 amino acids. J lost 2 bases, V lost 0 bases, and 4 bases had no gene match. The CDR3 sequence is CASSLTAGVAYEQYF. Written as DNA, the CDR3 is TGTGCCAGCAGCTTAACCGCGGGGGTTGCCTACGAGCAGTACTTC.

The rearrangement joins TRBV6-5 to TRBJ1-5; possible D gene TRBD1, 6 bases. The CDR3 is 15 residues long. Trimming stripped 2 bases from V and 6 bases from J, with 14 bases between. In germline, CDR1 is MNHEY, CDR2 SVGAGI. CDR3 residues: CASSYRPGAGQPQHF. CDR3 in DNA: TGTGCCAGCAGTTACCGGCCGGGGGCGGGTCAGCCCCAGCATTTT.

The rearrangement joins TRBV7-9 to TRBJ2-2; a possible D gene is TRBD2 (6 bases). The CDR3 loop spans 15 amino acids. V was clipped by 7 bases and J by 4 bases, with 16 bases between them. Germline loops: CDR1 SEHNR, CDR2 FQNEAQ (reference sequence). CDR3 DNA: TGTGCCAGCAACCCGCGGGGAGTTGGCACCGGGGAGCTGTTTTTT. Amino acids: CASNPRGVGTGELFF.

CDR3 sequence (DNA): TGTGCCAGCAGTTACTCGCAGGGGCCAAATAATTCACCCCTCCACTTT. Amino acid sequence: CASSYSQGPNNSPLHF. V and J are TRBV6-2 or TRBV6-3 and TRBJ1-6, with a weak D call TRBD1 (6 bases). The CDR3 has 16 amino acids. V dropped 0 bases and J dropped 5 bases, with 11 bases sitting between them. Germline loops: CDR1 MNHEY, CDR2 SVGEGT.

This clone was observed a few times. The V gene is TRBV11-3, the J gene TRBJ2-2, with 10 nucleotides matching TRBD1. The CDR3 length is 15 residues. With V trimmed by 3 bases and J by 4 bases, 2 bases remained unmatched. From germline, CDR1 is SGHNT and CDR2 YENEEA. CDR3: CASSLGQGLTGELFF. In DNA form, the CDR3 reads TGTGCCAGCAGCTTGGGACAGGGGCTCACCGGGGAGCTGTTTTTT.

The rearrangement joins TRBV5-1 to TRBJ2-2, with D uncertain. The CDR3 covers 17 residues. With 3 bases removed from V and 2 bases from J, the gap between germline ends came to 17 bases. The germline CDR1 and CDR2 sequences are SGHRS and YFSETQ. The CDR3 sequence is CASSYRGRYLNTGELFF. The CDR3, as DNA: TGCGCCAGCAGCTACCGAGGACGGTACCTAAACACCGGGGAGCTGTTTTTT.

This chain joins TRBV11-3 and TRBJ2-1; 8 bases are shared with TRBD1. V dropped 4 bases and J dropped 6; count of bases not matched to a gene: 8. Germline values: CDR1 SGHNT, CDR2 YENEEA. The CDR3 has 15 amino acids. The CDR3 region is CASSSSTGVSNEQFF. The CDR3 DNA follows: TGTGCCAGCAGCTCCTCGACAGGGGTGTCCAATGAGCAGTTCTTC.